Listed here are 14 T cell receptor beta chains from one sample, sequenced in a study of regulatory T cells in long-lasting Graves disease. Described time point: persistent/refractory GD, antithyroid drugs over 5 years with positive TRAb. PBMC RNA served as the TCR library source. CDR3 regions were amplified by Arm-PCR using iRepertoire HTBI primers to build TCR beta libraries. TCRdb processed the multiplex PCR reads anew with MiXCR; each CDR3 protein has one entry. The data hold roughly 500,000 distinct CDR3 sequences, with roughly 22% observed a single time. The sequenced sample was peripheral blood mononuclear cells (PBMCs), obtained when the disease was refractory, from a patient treated with antithyroid drugs. These receptors were obtained from a female donor with Graves disease.

This clonotype was counted at least ten times. The rearrangement uses TRBV12-3 or TRBV12-4 and TRBJ2-5; D unresolved. The last part of the DNA fits TRBJ2-1 better; the J call may be wrong. The CDR3 has 14 amino acids. The CDR3 reads CASSPSTIRGEQFF. The CDR3 DNA reads TGTGCCAGCAGTCCCTCGACAATTCGTGGTGAGCAGTTCTTC.

The CDR3 DNA follows: TGTGCCAGCAGCTTAGGCGGGGCCGGACCCTCCTACGAGCAGTACTTC. Translating gives CASSLGGAGPSYEQYF. This chain joins TRBV13 and TRBJ2-7; D may correspond to TRBD1 or TRBD2 (5 bases each). Germline V lookup: CDR1 PRHDT, CDR2 FYEKMQ (reference sequence). The CDR3 has 16 amino acids. Trimming shortened V by 0 bases and J by 0 bases, and 12 bases separated the two germline ends.

This clonotype was recorded many times. The J gene is TRBJ1-6, the V gene TRBV28; no firm D call. Germline CDR1 MDHEN, CDR2 SYDVKM. V lost 4 bases and J 7 bases, leaving 8 bases between the germline ends. The CDR3 has 13 residues. The CDR3 DNA follows: TGTGCCAGCAGTTCGCGAGTAAATTCACCCCTCCACTTT. It encodes CASSSRVNSPLHF.

This clonotype was detected only a few times. The chain carries TRBV7-9 and TRBJ1-2; a weak D match, TRBD1 (5 bases). Germline V gene sequence: CDR1 SEHNR, CDR2 FQNEAQ (reference sequence). Trimming pared 5 bases from V and 8 bases from J, leaving 24 bases between. The CDR3 totals 16 residues. CDR3 in amino acids: CASSIPTSSGSLGYTF. CDR3 coding DNA: TGTGCCAGCAGCATACCCACCTCATCAGGGAGTTTGGGCTACACCTTC.

This clonotype was observed many times. The rearrangement uses TRBV2 and TRBJ1-1; D gene uncertain. Trimming took off 5 bases at V and 1 base at J, with 14 bases between the two ends. Germline V gene lookup returns CDR1 SNHLY and CDR2 FYNNEI. The CDR3 runs 15 residues. The CDR3 is CASSTWTVRNTEAFF. The CDR3 DNA is TGTGCCAGCAGTACCTGGACGGTAAGGAACACTGAAGCTTTCTTT.

The chain has TRBV27 and TRBJ1-1, with 11 bases aligning to TRBD1. CDR1 and CDR2 from the germline V gene are MNHEY and SMNVEV (reference sequence). This CDR3 contains 16 residues. After removal of 5 bases from V and 0 bases from J, the junction contained 5 bases not matched to a gene. The CDR3: CASSVDRGRMNTEAFF. CDR3 nucleotides: TGTGCCAGCAGTGTGGACAGGGGGCGCATGAACACTGAAGCTTTCTTT.

This chain uses TRBV28 with TRBJ2-2; D remains ambiguous. V lost 6 bases, J lost 3 bases, and 11 bases lay in between. CDR3 size: 14 residues. In germline, CDR1 is MDHEN, CDR2 SYDVKM. The CDR3 bases are TGTGCCAGCAGGCCACATCAGGACACCGGGGAGCTGTTTTTT. It translates to CASRPHQDTGELFF.

The chain combines TRBV29-1 with TRBJ2-7, with 8 bases matching TRBD1. The V gene end was trimmed by 3 bases and the J gene end by 7 bases; junction bases not matched to a gene: 8. The CDR3 runs to 13 residues. Looked up from germline, CDR1 is SQVTM and CDR2 is ANQGSEA. The CDR3 DNA follows: TGCAGCGTTGATCCGACAGGGGTGGGGGAGCAGTACTTC. This encodes CSVDPTGVGEQYF.

In this sample, this clonotype turned up a few times. The CDR3, as DNA: TGCGCCAGCAGCCAATCCCCGGGGGGGCAAGAGACCCAGTACTTC. Protein: CASSQSPGGQETQYF. The J gene is TRBJ2-5, the V gene TRBV4-1, with 8 bases identical to TRBD2. J was trimmed by 2 bases and V by 2 bases; bases with no gene match: 4. CDR1 and CDR2 (germline): MGHRA, YSYEKL. The CDR3 has 15 residues.

The CDR3 DNA is TGTGCCAGCAGTTACGGAGGGGATAGCAATCAGCCCCAGCATTTT. It translates to CASSYGGDSNQPQHF. V usage is TRBV6-2 or TRBV6-3 and J usage is TRBJ1-5; a weak D match, TRBD1 (5 bases). Germline V lookup: CDR1 MNHEY, CDR2 SVGEGT. Trimming left V 2 bases short and J 0 bases short, with 8 bases between. The length of the CDR3 is 15 residues.

This clonotype was seen a few times. The chain uses TRBV13 and TRBJ2-7; TRBD1 aligns across 9 bases. Trimming at V came to 5 bases and at J to 6 bases, leaving 11 bases not matched to a gene. Germline V CDR1 and CDR2: PRHDT, FYEKMQ (reference sequence). The CDR3 extends over 15 amino acids. CDR3 sequence: CASSLTGTGLGEQYF. The CDR3 region has the DNA TGTGCCAGCAGCCTCACCGGGACAGGGCTGGGCGAGCAGTACTTC.

This clonotype has at least ten counts. The V call is TRBV28, the J call TRBJ1-2; D is possibly TRBD1 (5 bases). Trimming removed 3 bases from V and 4 bases from J, with 12 bases in between. Germline assignment: CDR1 MDHEN and CDR2 SYDVKM. The CDR3 runs to 14 residues. The DNA for the CDR3 is TGTGCCAGCAGTTTGGGCGGGGGAGGCTATGGCTACACCTTC. This sequence encodes CASSLGGGGYGYTF.

This clonotype was counted only a few times. This chain uses TRBV6-1 with TRBJ1-1, with 12 bases aligning to TRBD1. This CDR3 has 14 residues. The junction had 5 bases not matched to a gene; V was cut back by 8 bases and J by 4 bases. CDR1 is MNHNS, CDR2 SASEGT, per germline. The DNA for the CDR3 is TGTGCCAGCTCCGGGACAGGGGGCTTCACTGAAGCTTTCTTT. This gives the protein CASSGTGGFTEAFF.

This clonotype has a count of ten or more. The chain links TRBV28 to TRBJ1-1; tentative D call: TRBD1 (5 bases). Germline V gives CDR1 MDHEN, CDR2 SYDVKM. The CDR3 extends over 16 amino acids. Trimming cost V 1 base and J 3 bases, with 15 bases left between them. CDR3 sequence reads: CASSLSVRGGYTEAFF. For the CDR3, the DNA is TGTGCCAGCAGTTTATCAGTAAGGGGTGGGTACACTGAAGCTTTCTTT.